This T cell receptor (beta chain) was found in a study of cytomegalovirus exposure and HLA in healthy donors. This clone was observed a single time. The target antigen is unknown. Notes on the study in general: Many donors carried some public TCRs, although rarity characterized most TCR sequences.

From the 120-subject validation cohort, which was separate from the roughly 620-subject first cohort, the donors were drawn. J was trimmed by 9 bases and V by 3 bases; bases with no gene match: 9. The CDR3 extends over 14 amino acids. Germline lookup yields CDR1 SGHRS and CDR2 YFSETQ. Measured with immunoSEQ multiplex PCR; TCRdb has only the in-frame clones, and not every one. The table includes 100,000 to 150,000 clones, about 88% detected once. V and J are TRBV5-1 and TRBJ2-1; 7 nucleotides line up with TRBD2. What was sequenced was PBMCs. The receptor was derived from a young man in good health and CMV-seronegative. DNA of the CDR3: TGCGCCAGCAGCTGGGGGACGGGGAGGGGTGAGCAGTTCTTC. This encodes CASSWGTGRGEQFF.